The source of this TCR beta chain is a study of blood T cell repertoires in COVID-19. Study-wide context: The analysed material was cDNA or gDNA that came from T cells, B-cell-depleted T cells, or PBMCs.

Trimming pared 5 bases from V and 0 bases from J, leaving 14 bases between. Germline CDR1 is SGHVS and CDR2 is FQNEAQ. The CDR3 runs to 16 residues. Clones were sequenced by immunoSEQ multiplex PCR, and TCRdb holds only the in-frame ones, with some missing. The repertoire holds around 190,000 clones, with roughly 90% as singletons. The receptor comes from a man aged 45-65 years with COVID-19, enrolled during active disease. V and J are TRBV7-8 and TRBJ2-1; D possibly corresponds to TRBD2 (5 bases). Input material: peripheral blood. The CDR3 reads CASSPPGLNSYNEQFF. CDR3 nucleotide sequence: TGTGCCAGCAGCCCCCCCGGACTGAACTCCTACAATGAGCAGTTCTTC. Using reference TRBV7-8 and TRBJ2-1 for the parts outside the CDR3, the full variable domain is GAGVSQSPRYKVAKRGQDVALRCDPISGHVSLFWYQQALGQGPEFLTYFQNEAQLDKSGLPSDRFFAERPEGSVSTLKIQRTQQEDSAVYLCASSPPGLNSYNEQFFGPGTRLTVL.